These 15 T cell receptor beta chains were sequenced from one sample in a study of T cell responses to AZD1222 COVID-19 vaccine. Profiling relied on immunoSEQ multiplex PCR, and the TCRdb table lists in-frame clones only, not all of them. The sample carries more than 95,000 clones, around 89% recorded once. The starting material was peripheral blood, obtained on day 0 of MenACWY control vaccination. The receptors derive from an adult in good health.

The chain joins TRBV12-3 or TRBV12-4 to TRBJ2-1, with D possibly being TRBD1 (6 bases). The CDR3 extends over 12 amino acids. The V gene lost 2 bases and the J gene lost 11 bases, with 10 bases spanning the gap. Here the CDR3 reads CASSLKQGKQFF. CDR3 bases: TGTGCCAGCAGTTTAAAACAGGGAAAGCAGTTCTTC.

This clone occurred once. V gene TRBV6-2 or TRBV6-3 combines with J gene TRBJ2-2, with unresolved D. The CDR3 loop spans 15 amino acids. Between the trimmed V and J ends, which lost 2 bases and 0 bases, there was a span of 7 bases. CDR1 is MNHEY and CDR2 is SVGEGT in the germline V gene. In DNA, the CDR3 is TGTGCCAGCAGTTACGCGGACGCGAACACCGGGGAGCTGTTTTTT. This translates into CASSYADANTGELFF.

This chain links TRBV5-6 with TRBJ2-1; 7 bases line up with TRBD1. Germline V gene data show CDR1 as SGHDT and CDR2 as YYEEEE. This CDR3 has 14 amino acids. V trimming: 3 bases; J trimming: 6 bases; junction bases outside the gene matches: 6. This chain's CDR3 is CASSSIQGSNEQFF. Here the CDR3 DNA reads TGTGCCAGCAGCTCAATACAGGGGAGCAATGAGCAGTTCTTC.

This sequence joins TRBV27 and TRBJ1-5, with a tentative D call TRBD1 (6 bases). The CDR3 length is 15 residues. V shed 6 bases and J shed 0 bases, with 12 bases lying between them. Germline V CDR1 and CDR2: MNHEY, SMNVEV (reference sequence). CDR3 in amino acids: CASRYTGPSNQPQHF. The CDR3 DNA is TGTGCCAGCAGGTACACAGGGCCTAGCAATCAGCCCCAGCATTTT.

The V call is TRBV5-1, the J call TRBJ2-4; D might be TRBD2 (5 bases). The CDR3 extends over 16 amino acids. Trimming removed 2 bases from V and 0 bases from J, with 12 bases in between. CDR1 SGHRS and CDR2 YFSETQ come from the germline V gene. As DNA, the CDR3 is TGCGCCAGCAGCTTCGGACTGAACCTAGCCAAAAACATTCAGTACTTC. It translates to CASSFGLNLAKNIQYF.

The chain joins TRBV24-1 to TRBJ2-1, with 7 positions matching TRBD1. V dropped 4 bases and J dropped 2; count of bases not matched to a gene: 7. Germline V gene lookup returns CDR1 KGHDR and CDR2 SFDVKD. The CDR3 covers 16 residues. As DNA, the CDR3 is TGTGCCACCAGTGACTCCCGACAGGGCCCCTACAATGAGCAGTTCTTC. This encodes CATSDSRQGPYNEQFF.

This clone has a handful of counts. The chain is built from TRBV18 and TRBJ1-6; no firm D call. V gave up 4 bases and J gave up 9 bases, with 13 bases separating them. The CDR3 sequence is 14 residues long. Germline CDR1 reads KGHSH; CDR2 reads LQKENI. The CDR3 sequence is CASSRAFPSSPLHF. CDR3 DNA: TGTGCCAGCTCACGGGCCTTCCCTAGTTCACCCCTCCACTTT.

The chain recombines TRBV19 with TRBJ1-1; unclear D gene. The V gene's germline CDR1 is LNHDA and CDR2 SQIVND (reference sequence). Trimming took 3 bases from V and 5 from J, leaving 16 bases between them. The CDR3 totals 15 residues. For the CDR3, the DNA is TGTGCCAGTAGTATGAGTTATGAGTGGCGGACTGAAGCTTTCTTT. Protein: CASSMSYEWRTEAFF.

The rearrangement links TRBV7-2 to TRBJ2-1; D is uncertain. This CDR3 region has 15 residues. CDR1 SGHTA and CDR2 FQGNSA come from the germline V gene. V gave up 5 bases and J gave up 1 base, with 12 bases separating them. CDR3 protein: CASSPELKSYNEQFF. Here the CDR3 DNA reads TGTGCCAGCAGCCCAGAACTGAAATCCTACAATGAGCAGTTCTTC.

This chain joins TRBV29-1 and TRBJ2-7; no firm D call. The CDR3 covers 10 residues. Trimming stripped 6 bases from V and 5 bases from J, with 8 bases between. CDR1 and CDR2 (germline): SQVTM, ANQGSEA. CDR3 loop: CSVQQDEQYF. CDR3 sequence (DNA): TGCAGCGTCCAACAAGACGAGCAGTACTTC.

The chain joins TRBV9 to TRBJ2-1; 9 positions agree with TRBD2. Germline V CDR1 and CDR2: SGDLS, YYNGEE. The V segment lost 0 bases and the J segment 9 bases; nucleotides outside the gene matches: 10. This CDR3 has 16 residues. CDR3 residues: CASSVAGLAGVGEQFF. CDR3 nucleotides: TGTGCCAGCAGCGTAGCCGGTTTAGCGGGAGTGGGTGAGCAGTTCTTC.

This chain uses TRBV5-1 with TRBJ2-5; 8 nucleotides agree with TRBD1. Germline V gives CDR1 SGHRS, CDR2 YFSETQ. CDR3 size: 16 residues. With V trimmed by 4 bases and J by 5 bases, 13 bases remained unmatched. This CDR3 reads CASSRSLDRVRETQYF. The CDR3 region has the DNA TGCGCCAGCAGCCGCTCACTGGACAGGGTTCGGGAGACCCAGTACTTC.

The rearrangement links TRBV11-2 to TRBJ2-7, with D possibly matching TRBD1 (5 bases). The CDR3 length is 14 residues. The germline V and J ends were trimmed by 1 base and 5 bases, with 12 bases remaining between them. CDR1 is SGHAT, CDR2 FQNNGV, per germline. CDR3 bases: TGTGCCAGCAGCTTAGGCTTCCAAGGGGACGAGCAGTACTTC. Translation: CASSLGFQGDEQYF.

The chain is built from TRBV23-1 and TRBJ1-3; D remains ambiguous. TRBV23-1 qualifies as an ORF whose function is uncertain. The CDR3 runs 16 residues. V was clipped by 0 bases and J by 0 bases, with 9 bases between them. The CDR3: CASSQSVGSSGNTIYF. The CDR3 bases are TGCGCCAGCAGTCAATCGGTCGGTAGCTCTGGAAACACCATATATTTT.

This chain joins TRBV9 and TRBJ2-7, with D possibly TRBD2 on 6 matching bases. This CDR3 has 13 residues. Per the germline V gene, CDR1 is SGDLS and CDR2 is YYNGEE. V dropped 0 bases and J dropped 3 bases, with 7 bases sitting between them. As DNA, the CDR3 is TGTGCCAGCAGCGTAGCGACTAGCTACGAGCAGTACTTC. Protein product: CASSVATSYEQYF.